This T cell receptor (beta chain) appears in the sequencing data of a study of T cells in Graves' hyperthyroidism and ophthalmopathy. Overall study: Peripheral blood specimens were obtained at initial diagnosis, prior to any treatment. Study observations and caveats: A 13 V-J model separated ophthalmopathy from stable hyperthyroidism. Ophthalmopathy prediction by the model preceded onset by a median about 6.8 months.

CDR1 is PRHDT, CDR2 FYEKMQ, per germline (reference sequence). The CDR3 totals 16 residues. Trimming took off 5 bases at V and 6 bases at J, with 23 bases between the two ends. This clonotype showed up many times. Its antigen is currently unknown. TCR beta CDR3 sequences were amplified from RNA transcripts. First-round RT-PCR of the TCR CDR3 relied on the HTBI primer set. TCRdb reprocessed the multiplex PCR reads with MiXCR, giving one entry per CDR3 protein. Among around 250,000 distinct CDR3 sequences listed, about 14% were seen once. The chain employs TRBV13 and TRBJ2-7; perhaps TRBD1 as D (7 bases). The sequenced material came from blood. The clonotype comes from a woman in her forties with Graves' hyperthyroidism that later progressed to Graves' ophthalmopathy. The CDR3 sequence: CASSPGGAGGWSEQYF. The DNA for the CDR3 is TGTGCCAGCAGCCCCGGCGGGGCAGGGGGTTGGTCCGAGCAGTACTTC.